These 27 T cell receptor beta chains originate from one sample sequenced in a study of T and B cells in COVID-19 patients. Multiplex PCR with BIOMED2 TRB-A/B primer pools amplified TRB rearrangements. TCRdb used MiXCR to reprocess the multiplex PCR reads, holding one entry per CDR3 protein. The sample has 8,000 or so distinct CDR3 sequences; 40% are singletons. Each TRB amplification used roughly 250-550 ng of genomic DNA from blood. The sample consisted of blood. The source is a human donor who had recovered from COVID-19.

The V gene is TRBV5-5, the J gene TRBJ2-7, with D perhaps matching TRBD1 or TRBD2 (5 bases each). CDR3 length equals 13 residues. Per the germline V gene, CDR1 is SGHKS and CDR2 is YYEKEE (reference sequence). Trimming took off 5 bases at V and 2 bases at J, with 11 bases between the two ends. The CDR3 bases are TGTGCCAGCAGTTGGGGACCGACCTACGAGCAGTACGTC. Translating it yields CASSWGPTYEQYV.

This clonotype was found a few times. The chain joins TRBV13 to TRBJ2-5, with TRBD2 matching over 10 bases. The CDR3 length is 16 residues. Germline V gene lookup returns CDR1 PRHDT and CDR2 FYEKMQ (reference sequence). V lost 2 bases, J lost 5 bases, and 8 bases stayed unmatched. As DNA, the CDR3 is TGTGCCAGCAGCTTATCGGCTAGCGGGGGACTGGAGACCCAGTACTTC. As protein: CASSLSASGGLETQYF.

By frequency in the sample, this clonotype is large (0.1 to 1%). CDR3 bases: TGTGCCATCAGTGGAGTAAGACAGGGGCCAGATACGCAGTATTTT. It is translated as CAISGVRQGPDTQYF. This chain links TRBV10-3 with TRBJ2-3; 8 nucleotides align to TRBD1. The CDR3 spans 15 residues. V was pared by 4 bases and J by 4 bases, with 7 bases of the junction left unmatched. The germline V gene has CDR1 ENHRY and CDR2 SYGVKD.

V usage is TRBV6-5 and J usage is TRBJ2-2, with TRBD2 matching over 10 bases. The length of the CDR3 is 17 residues. Germline lookup yields CDR1 MNHEY and CDR2 SVGAGI. V was clipped by 4 bases and J by 2 bases; unmatched bases: 7. This chain's CDR3 is CASSLTTSGFNTGELFF. The DNA of the CDR3 is TGTGCCAGCAGTTTGACGACTAGCGGGTTTAACACCGGGGAGCTGTTTTTT.

The J gene is TRBJ2-5, the V gene TRBV19; perhaps D is TRBD1 or TRBD2 (5 bases each). This CDR3 has 14 residues. The germline gives CDR1 LNHDA, CDR2 SQIVND (reference sequence). V lost 9 bases to trimming and J lost 5 bases, with 19 bases between them. The CDR3 sequence is CASRDPRPPETQYF. The CDR3 DNA follows: TGTGCCAGCCGGGACCCCCGGCCGCCTGAGACCCAGTACTTC.

This clonotype has only a few counts. The chain uses TRBV12-3 or TRBV12-4 and TRBJ2-2, with unresolved D. V gave up 3 bases and J gave up 6 bases, with 11 bases separating them. This CDR3 has 14 amino acids. The CDR3 DNA reads as TGTGCCAGCAGTTTTACGACCCCCGCCGGGGAGCTGTTTTTT. This sequence encodes CASSFTTPAGELFF.

The genes are TRBV6-2 or TRBV6-3 and TRBJ2-1, with 10 bases lining up with TRBD2. This CDR3 is built from 16 residues. V dropped 2 bases and J dropped 0; count of bases not matched to a gene: 1. Germline V gene sequence: CDR1 MNHEY, CDR2 SVGEGT. The CDR3 nucleotides read TGTGCCAGCAGTTACGGACTAGCGGTCTCCTACAATGAGCAGTTCTTC. Its translation: CASSYGLAVSYNEQFF.

By sample share, this clonotype is medium-sized. The rearrangement joins TRBV29-1 to TRBJ2-1, with 13 nucleotides matching TRBD2. J was trimmed by 14 bases and V by 7 bases; bases with no gene match: 8. Germline V CDR1 and CDR2: SQVTM, ANQGSEA. The CDR3 runs 12 residues. The CDR3 protein is CSALLAGGLKFF. Written as DNA, the CDR3 is TGCAGCGCCCTACTAGCGGGGGGGCTTAAGTTCTTC.

CDR3 amino acids: CASSFAGSGFGETQYF. CDR3 bases: TGTGCCAGCAGCTTTGCGGGGTCAGGATTCGGAGAGACCCAGTACTTC. The rearrangement links TRBV5-6 to TRBJ2-5; D may be TRBD2 (6 bases). CDR1 is SGHDT, CDR2 YYEEEE, per germline. Trimming shortened V by 2 bases and J by 4 bases, and 18 bases separated the two germline ends. The CDR3 spans 16 residues.

This clonotype is labeled medium-sized. This chain joins TRBV29-1 and TRBJ2-5, with 8 bases identical to TRBD2. After removal of 4 bases from V and 5 bases from J, the junction contained 12 bases not matched to a gene. The CDR3 spans 15 residues. Germline-derived CDR1 and CDR2 are SQVTM and ANQGSEA. The CDR3 DNA reads TGCAGCGTTGCCGGGGGTAGCGGGGAAGGTGAGACCCAGTACTTC. Protein product: CSVAGGSGEGETQYF.

This sequence joins TRBV5-1 and TRBJ2-5, with 7 bases aligning to TRBD2. The J segment lost 7 bases and the V segment lost 0 bases, leaving 9 bases of the junction unmatched. This CDR3 is 15 amino acids long. The germline CDR1 and CDR2 sequences are SGHRS and YFSETQ. CDR3 in amino acids: CASSLAGGTLGTQYF. CDR3 DNA sequence: TGCGCCAGCAGCTTGGCCGGGGGGACTCTCGGGACCCAGTACTTC. Looking up the rest from reference TRBV5-1 and TRBJ2-5 gives the full variable domain: KAGVTQTPRYLIKTRGQQVTLSCSPISGHRSVSWYQQTPGQGLQFLFEYFSETQRNKGNFPGRFSGRQFSNSRSEMNVSTLELGDSALYLCASSLAGGTLGTQYFGPGTRLLVL.

This clonotype is categorized as medium-sized. The rearrangement uses TRBV27 and TRBJ2-1; D might be TRBD1 (5 bases). The CDR3 has 14 residues. V lost 2 bases and J 4 bases, leaving 9 bases between the germline ends. Germline CDR1 reads MNHEY; CDR2 reads SMNVEV (reference sequence). The CDR3 here is CASSLGAGYNEQFF. Written as DNA, the CDR3 is TGTGCCAGCAGTTTAGGAGCAGGGTACAATGAGCAGTTCTTC.

J is TRBJ2-2 and V is TRBV11-1, with 7 nucleotides matching TRBD1. Germline V gene data show CDR1 as SGHAT and CDR2 as FQDESV (reference sequence). CDR3 size: 16 residues. Trimming at V came to 7 bases and at J to 5 bases, leaving 13 bases not matched to a gene. The CDR3 protein is CASTPRTGRRTGELFF. CDR3 in DNA: TGTGCCAGCACCCCGAGGACAGGAAGAAGGACCGGGGAGCTGTTTTTT.

The V and J genes are TRBV11-3 and TRBJ2-7, with 10 nucleotides matching TRBD1. V gave up 5 bases and J gave up 2 bases; unmatched junction bases: 3. This CDR3 comprises 14 residues. Per the germline V gene, CDR1 is SGHNT and CDR2 is YENEEA. The CDR3 sequence is CASSPGQGPYEQYF. CDR3 bases: TGTGCCAGCAGCCCGGGACAGGGGCCCTACGAGCAGTACTTC.

This chain connects TRBV12-5 to TRBJ2-5, with 8 bases identical to TRBD2. This CDR3 region has 16 residues. Germline CDR1 LGHNT, CDR2 FRNRAP. V trimming: 2 bases; J trimming: 5 bases; junction bases outside the gene matches: 10. The CDR3 nucleotides read TGTGCTAGTGGTTTGTTGGCGGGGGGCCGCAGGGAGACCCAGTACTTC. This encodes CASGLLAGGRRETQYF.

This clonotype was counted only a few times. The gene calls are TRBV4-2 and TRBJ2-3; 9 positions agree with TRBD2. Germline CDR1 and CDR2: LGHNA and YNFKEQ. CDR3 size: 15 residues. V lost 0 bases and J lost 4; bases outside the gene matches: 2. The CDR3 region is CASSQERGGADTQYF. For the CDR3, the DNA is TGTGCCAGCAGCCAAGAGCGGGGGGGCGCAGATACGCAGTATTTT.

The CDR3, as DNA: TGTGCCAGCAGCCTGGGGGGTGGACAGGGGCCCTATAATTCACCCCTCCACTTT. Residues: CASSLGGGQGPYNSPLHF. The rearrangement joins TRBV5-4 to TRBJ1-6, with 9 bases aligning to TRBD1. V lost 4 bases, J lost 2 bases, and 10 bases stayed unmatched. Germline V gives CDR1 SGHNT, CDR2 YYREEE (reference sequence). The length of the CDR3 is 18 residues.

This sequence joins TRBV29-1 and TRBJ2-5, with TRBD1 matching 9 bases. V lost 7 bases, J lost 3 bases, and 6 bases stayed unmatched. Germline CDR1 SQVTM, CDR2 ANQGSEA. The CDR3 spans 13 residues. CDR3 sequence reads: CSAARDREETQYF. For the CDR3, the DNA is TGCAGCGCTGCCCGGGACAGGGAAGAGACCCAGTACTTC.

This clonotype occurred a few times. The chain employs TRBV12-3 or TRBV12-4 and TRBJ2-6, with D unresolved. The CDR3 has 14 residues. With 3 bases removed from V and 2 bases from J, the gap between germline ends came to 5 bases. CDR3 sequence: CASSFLAGANVLTF. In nucleotides, the CDR3 is TGTGCCAGCAGTTTTTTGGCTGGGGCCAACGTCCTGACTTTC.

The J gene is TRBJ2-5, the V gene TRBV5-6, with D perhaps matching TRBD1 or TRBD2 (5 bases each). CDR1 and CDR2 from the germline V gene are SGHDT and YYEEEE. V dropped 4 bases and J dropped 4 bases, with 11 bases sitting between them. The CDR3 length is 13 residues. CDR3 bases: TGTGCCAGCAGCCCCGGGACGGCAGAGACCCAGTACTTC. Protein: CASSPGTAETQYF.

This chain uses TRBV6-5 with TRBJ1-1; D ambiguous. Germline loops: CDR1 MNHEY, CDR2 SVGAGI. V lost 7 bases and J lost 3, with 12 bases in between. The CDR3 loop spans 13 amino acids. For the CDR3, the DNA is TGTGCCAGCATGTCTAGGATGGACACTGAAGCTTTCTTT. It specifies CASMSRMDTEAFF.

This chain uses TRBV19 with TRBJ2-7; perhaps D is TRBD1 or TRBD2 (5 bases each). The CDR3 totals 14 residues. The ends were cut back, 1 base at V and 0 bases at J, with 7 bases in the middle. Germline assignment: CDR1 LNHDA and CDR2 SQIVND (reference sequence). The CDR3 coding sequence is TGTGCCAGTAGTATAGGTGGGGGCTCCTACGAGCAGTACTTC. Translated, it gives CASSIGGGSYEQYF.

The V call is TRBV6-5, the J call TRBJ1-1, with 7 bases identical to TRBD1. The CDR3 covers 16 residues. Germline V gene sequence: CDR1 MNHEY, CDR2 SVGAGI. V lost 6 bases and J lost 1; bases outside the gene matches: 11. CDR3: CASSRRQGVGNTEAFF. For the CDR3, the DNA is TGTGCCAGCAGCCGTAGACAGGGAGTCGGGAACACTGAAGCTTTCTTT.

This chain uses TRBV7-2 with TRBJ1-5; D is undetermined. The length of the CDR3 is 15 residues. Germline assignment: CDR1 SGHTA and CDR2 FQGNSA. V lost 1 base and J lost 6, with 13 bases in between. In nucleotides, the CDR3 is TGTGCCAGCAGCTTAGACGGGTTATCAGGTCAGCCCCAGCATTTT. Its translation is CASSLDGLSGQPQHF.

This clonotype was seen a few times. The V gene is TRBV6-5, the J gene TRBJ2-5; 8 bases line up with TRBD2. CDR3 length: 16 amino acids. Germline lookup yields CDR1 MNHEY and CDR2 SVGAGI. J lost 0 bases, V lost 4 bases, and 7 bases had no gene match. For the CDR3, the DNA is TGTGCCAGCAGTTCTCTCCGGGGGGGTAACCAAGAGACCCAGTACTTC. Protein: CASSSLRGGNQETQYF.

This clonotype was detected a few times. Written as DNA, the CDR3 is TGTGCCAGCAGCCAATCCCGGGGAGGGAGGGAGACCCAGTACTTC. Translating gives CASSQSRGGRETQYF. The chain is built from TRBV11-3 and TRBJ2-5, with 7 bases lining up with TRBD2. Unmatched junction bases numbered 11, after V lost 5 bases and J lost 5 bases. CDR1 and CDR2 from the germline V gene are SGHNT and YENEEA. This CDR3 has 15 residues.

The genes are TRBV12-3 or TRBV12-4 and TRBJ1-5, with no clear D. CDR3 length: 14 amino acids. The ends were cut back, 5 bases at V and 0 bases at J, with 8 bases in the middle. CDR3 residues: CASSPRDSNQPQHF. CDR3 sequence (DNA): TGTGCCAGCAGTCCCAGAGATAGCAATCAGCCCCAGCATTTT.